This TCR beta chain derives from a study of blood T cells in healthy people across ages. General study points: With age, beta diversity per million T cells declined roughly linearly, significantly by around 43. Compared with aged donors, long-lived donors showed fewer expanded clones, suggesting selection.

With respect to this clonotype: Its specificity is not known.

V lost 3 bases and J lost 5; bases outside the gene matches: 6. This CDR3 contains 15 residues. CDR1 and CDR2 from the germline V gene are SGDLS and YYNGEE. A second PCR of about 7 to 12 cycles used a sample-barcoded 5' primer and a J-beta primer mix. A 12-random-nucleotide template-switch adaptor tagged each cDNA molecule. TCRdb called the 5' RACE reads again in MiXCR, with one record for every CDR3 protein. The sample has about a million distinct CDR3 sequences, more than 30% seen once. This receptor was obtained from a young man in good health. The sequenced sample was blood. The chain combines TRBV9 with TRBJ2-1, with 9 positions matching TRBD1. The CDR3 region is CASSASGTGHNEQFF. The CDR3 DNA reads as TGTGCCAGCAGCGCCTCCGGGACAGGGCACAATGAGCAGTTCTTC. The full variable domain, rest sourced from reference TRBV9 and TRBJ2-1, is DSGVTQTPKHLITATGQRVTLRCSPRSGDLSVYWYQQSLDQGLQFLIQYYNGEERAKGNILERFSAQQFPDLHSELNLSSLELGDSALYFCASSASGTGHNEQFFGPGTRLTVL.